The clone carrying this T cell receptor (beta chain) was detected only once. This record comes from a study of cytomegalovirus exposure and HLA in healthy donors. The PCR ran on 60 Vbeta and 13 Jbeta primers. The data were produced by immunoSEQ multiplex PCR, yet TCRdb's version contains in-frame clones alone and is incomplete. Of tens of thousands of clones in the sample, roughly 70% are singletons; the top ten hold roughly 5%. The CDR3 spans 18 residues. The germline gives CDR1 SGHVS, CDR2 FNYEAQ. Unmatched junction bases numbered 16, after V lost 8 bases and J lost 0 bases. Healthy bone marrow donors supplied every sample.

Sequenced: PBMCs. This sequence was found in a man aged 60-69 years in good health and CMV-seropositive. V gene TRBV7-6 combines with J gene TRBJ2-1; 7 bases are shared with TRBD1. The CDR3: CASGHAPVGTASYNEQFF. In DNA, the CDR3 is TGTGCCAGCGGCCACGCTCCGGTCGGGACAGCCTCCTACAATGAGCAGTTCTTC.